This T cell receptor beta chain comes out of a study of spatial heterogeneity in lung cancer. TCRdb passed the 5' RACE reads through MiXCR, listing each CDR3 protein once. The sample has around 63,000 distinct CDR3 sequences; nearly 6.5% are singletons. Per germline, CDR1 MNHEY and CDR2 SMNVEV (reference sequence). This CDR3 region has 14 residues. Trimming removed 3 bases from V and 8 bases from J, with 16 bases in between. The time point here: sample taken at primary tumor resection. This clonotype was observed many times. The receptor was isolated from a female donor with early-stage non-small cell lung cancer. The chain links TRBV27 to TRBJ1-2; D call uncertain. The specimen comprised PBMCs, sampled at surgery. CDR3 protein: CASSLSSGMGGYTF. The CDR3 DNA is TGTGCCAGCAGTTTGAGTTCGGGGATGGGAGGCTACACCTTC.